One sample yielded the 10 T cell receptor beta chains listed below, sequenced in a study of T cells in Graves' hyperthyroidism and ophthalmopathy. RNA transcripts served as the template for amplifying TCR beta CDR3 regions. An initial round of RT-PCR targeting the TCR CDR3 relied on the HTBI primer set. In TCRdb, the multiplex PCR reads were re-called with MiXCR into one record per CDR3 protein. The table includes nearly 750,000 distinct CDR3 sequences, just over 35% detected once. The sequenced sample was blood. The origin of the receptors is a woman between 35 and 50 years old with Graves' hyperthyroidism.

The rearrangement links TRBV19 to TRBJ1-6; D perhaps matches TRBD1 (5 bases). Trimming pared 8 bases from V and 5 bases from J, leaving 16 bases between. The CDR3 is 15 amino acids. Germline V gene sequence: CDR1 LNHDA, CDR2 SQIVND (reference sequence). CDR3 sequence (DNA): TGTGCCAGTGGTCCTGACGGGGGACATAATTCACCCCTCCACTTT. Translation gives CASGPDGGHNSPLHF.

The genes are TRBV7-2 and TRBJ1-1; D ambiguous. This CDR3 has 14 amino acids. The V gene's germline CDR1 is SGHTA and CDR2 FQGNSA. Trimming removed 5 bases at V and 1 base at J, with 11 bases between. The DNA of the CDR3 is TGTGCCAGCAGCAAGACCCAGTCGAACACTGAAGCTTTCTTT. Translated: CASSKTQSNTEAFF.

This clonotype appeared a single time. The V and J genes are TRBV5-1 and TRBJ2-2; maybe TRBD1 (7 bases). The CDR3 contains 15 residues. Germline assignment: CDR1 SGHRS and CDR2 YFSETQ. V lost 6 bases to trimming and J lost 3 bases, with 15 bases between them. The chain's CDR3 is CASTPLRGDTGELFF. In nucleotides, the CDR3 is TGCGCCAGCACCCCGCTCAGGGGGGACACCGGGGAGCTGTTTTTT.

V gene TRBV7-9 combines with J gene TRBJ2-7; D may be TRBD1 or TRBD2 (5 bases each). CDR1 and CDR2 (germline): SEHNR, FQNEAQ (reference sequence). There are 15 residues in the CDR3. Trimming took off 5 bases at V and 9 bases at J, with 23 bases between the two ends. The CDR3 loop is CASSQAPSLPRGQYF. CDR3 nucleotide sequence: TGTGCCAGCAGCCAAGCGCCTTCGCTTCCGAGGGGGCAGTACTTC. The full variable domain, rest sourced from reference TRBV7-9 and TRBJ2-7, is DTGVSQNPRHKITKRGQNVTFRCDPISEHNRLYWYRQTLGQGPEFLTYFQNEAQLEKSRLLSDRFSAERPKGSFSTLEIQRTEQGDSAMYLCASSQAPSLPRGQYFGPGTRLTVT.

As for this clonotype: A clone one base away is much larger, so this may be a read error. The rearrangement links TRBV5-4 to TRBJ2-7, with D possibly being TRBD2 (5 bases). Trimming removed 7 bases from V and 2 bases from J, with 10 bases in between. Germline loops: CDR1 SGHNT, CDR2 YYREEE (reference sequence). CDR3 length: 12 amino acids. For the CDR3, the DNA is TGTGCCAGCGCTATCGGGGCCTACGAGCAGTACTTC. Encoded protein: CASAIGAYEQYF.

Note on this clonotype: A much bigger clone sits one base away, suggesting this may be a read error. The chain carries TRBV10-3 and TRBJ1-1; D is possibly TRBD1 (5 bases). This CDR3 contains 16 residues. CDR1 ENHRY and CDR2 SYGVKD come from the germline V gene. Written as DNA, the CDR3 is TGTGCCATCAGTCCACTCCCGGGCTTCACGGGGACTGAAGCTTCCTTT. It translates to CAISPLPGFTGTEASF.

This clonotype was detected ten times or more. The chain links TRBV4-1 to TRBJ2-5, with 8 bases matching TRBD2. The V gene's germline CDR1 is MGHRA and CDR2 YSYEKL. The CDR3 is 17 amino acids. J gave up 5 bases and V 4 bases, and 15 bases lay outside the gene matches. The chain's CDR3 is CASSRSYTGGAGETQYF. The CDR3 DNA is TGCGCCAGCAGCCGATCATACACGGGGGGGGCCGGGGAGACCCAGTACTTC.

The rearrangement uses TRBV6-1 and TRBJ1-2; D remains ambiguous. The CDR3 sequence is 17 residues long. V was shortened by 2 bases and J by 0 bases, with 16 bases between the two germline ends. From germline, CDR1 is MNHNS and CDR2 SASEGT. The CDR3 DNA reads as TGTGCCAGCAGTGAAATGGCCGTAAGCCTTGCTAACTATGGCTACACCTTC. Translation: CASSEMAVSLANYGYTF.

This clonotype was counted many times. The chain carries TRBV7-2 and TRBJ2-5; 7 bases map to TRBD1. Germline V CDR1 and CDR2: SGHTA, FQGNSA. Trimming at V came to 5 bases and at J to 5 bases, leaving 8 bases not matched to a gene. This CDR3 region has 14 residues. CDR3 residues: CASSQVGGPETQYF. CDR3 nucleotide sequence: TGTGCCAGCAGCCAAGTAGGGGGCCCGGAGACCCAGTACTTC.

The CDR3 DNA reads as TGTGCCAGCAATTCACCCGGGACAAAAGATTCACCCCTCCACTTT. This gives the protein CASNSPGTKDSPLHF. This chain uses TRBV28 with TRBJ1-6; a possible D gene is TRBD1 (6 bases). The CDR3 is 15 residues long. The germline V gene has CDR1 MDHEN and CDR2 SYDVKM. V was cut by 7 bases and J by 8 bases, with 18 bases left in between.